This T cell receptor (beta chain) was profiled in a study of cytomegalovirus exposure and HLA in healthy donors. Study at large: The roughly 120 validation repertoires, a later analysis reported, used the same platform as the 600 to 850 repertoires from the first cohort.

Sequencing was performed with immunoSEQ multiplex PCR; in TCRdb, only in-frame clones are kept and a portion is missing. The sample carries hundreds of thousands of clones, roughly 89% recorded once. This CDR3 is 15 amino acids long. Germline-derived CDR1 and CDR2 are WSHSY and SAAADI. The V gene lost 10 bases and the J gene lost 4 bases, with 23 bases spanning the gap. Study-level results: Clusters of TCRs from the first cohort tended to co-occur in the approximately 120 validation repertoires (as a later analysis found). Most TCR sequences proved rare, with some public TCRs found in many donors.

In the case of this clone: Its specificity is unknown.

Separate from the approximately 670-subject first cohort was the approximately 130-subject validation cohort, to which the donors belonged. The chain links TRBV10-2 to TRBJ2-7; TRBD2 might be the D (6 bases). The specimen was PBMCs. This receptor was obtained from a man younger than 30 in good health and CMV-seronegative. The CDR3 nucleotides are TGCGCCACCAGACTGGCGGGGCGATCCATGTACGAGCAGTACTTC. This translates into CATRLAGRSMYEQYF.